This T cell receptor (beta chain) is from a study of T cells in Graves' hyperthyroidism and ophthalmopathy (dated by TCRdb to the late 2010s). With respect to the entire study: Peripheral blood was sampled at the time of initial diagnosis, prior to any treatment. The study also compared thyroid tissue and blood T-cell repertoires from several Graves' hyperthyroidism patients. The roughly 91 discovery patients were randomly divided into training and test sets at a 7:3 ratio. Prospective prediction of ophthalmopathy was tested in an independent validation cohort of fewer than 20 hyperthyroidism patients and 15 to 17 patients who later progressed to ophthalmopathy. The paper describes TCR Vbeta CDR3 sequencing of about 140 peripheral blood samples, made up of roughly 40 ophthalmopathy patients, some 76 hyperthyroidism patients and roughly 17 progressor patients. After sampling, hyperthyroidism patients received methimazole starting at 30 mg daily, and ophthalmopathy patients received high-dose intravenous methylprednisolone. TCR V-J signatures able to tell the groups apart were searched for in a discovery cohort of approximately 95 patients, of whom approximately 40 had Graves' ophthalmopathy and about 60 had stable Graves' hyperthyroidism.

The research as a whole found: Most expanded thyroid clonotypes (frequency above 0.001) were also detected in blood, suggesting blood repertoires may reflect thyroid immune responses. A model built on a 13 V-J signature distinguished ophthalmopathy from stable hyperthyroidism, reaching roughly 88% sensitivity and around 81% specificity in cross-validation and 80%/75% in testing. In validation, the model predicted progression to ophthalmopathy a median of 6.5 months before onset, with 65% to 71% sensitivity and 72.22% specificity. No statistical method was used to fix the sample size in advance, and group allocation was not hidden from the investigators.

In the ophthalmopathy patients, disease was moderately to severely active, with a Clinical Activity Score of 3 or more, a NOSPECS grade of 4 or more, and a duration of less than 3 months. Patients with uncontrolled infections, other autoimmune diseases, pregnancy or lactation were excluded. Clinical symptoms, serum thyroxine and TRAb, thyroid ultrasound, and orbital computed tomography formed the basis for the diagnoses. PBMCs were isolated from about 9.2 ml of fresh peripheral blood by Ficoll-Paque density gradient centrifugation. Trizol reagent was used to extract total RNA, and RNA quality was then checked on an Agilent 2100 Bioanalyzer. This clonotype was found many times. The antigen this receptor binds is unknown. Base qualities are not provided; no much larger clone lies one nucleotide away. Spanning cysteine to phenylalanine, the CDR3 consists of 13 amino acids. The retained sequence is limited to the CDR3, 39 bases, with the frame set at the first base. The germline V gene supplies CDR1 SGHRS and CDR2 YFSETQ. V gives up 4 bases and J gives up 2 bases, and the segment between their germline ends measures 9 bases.

The TCR beta CDR3 regions were amplified from RNA transcripts. The TCR CDR3 was subjected to a first round of RT-PCR using the HTBI primer set and the Qiagen OneStep RT-PCR kit. A second multiplex PCR round built the libraries, followed by size selection and purification. Libraries were sequenced paired-end with 100 bp reads on an Illumina HiSeq2000. Per the original workflow: SOAPnuke was used to process the raw data, throwing out any read that contained adapters or uncalled bases, had a mean Phred below 15, or lacked an exact constant-primer or identifier match. COPE v1.2.5 was used to merge high-quality paired reads, and clonotypes were defined as unique nucleotide sequences. MiTCR v1.1 was used to align clonotypes to the IMGT TRBV, TRBD and TRBJ reference segments. Only V-J combinations with frequency above 0.0001, covering 99% to 99.2% of repertoires, were analysed. The TCS score was defined as the ratio of F50 (clonal expansion) to E x V (chaos), calculated using BLOSUM62-based TCRdist between CDR3 peptides within each V-J. Welch's t-statistics and random forest reduced 500 to 550 V-J features to around 14, which were used in a naive Bayes classifier (R e1071). TCRdb reanalyzed the raw reads on its own, using fastp at Q25 for trimming and MiXCR for clone calling, and kept in-frame beta chains. Under each unique CDR3 protein, matching rows form one entry showing the most common genes and DNA. V and J calls and clone size were set by TCRdb, not the authors. The sample yields almost 500,000 distinct CDR3 sequences; around a fifth were counted once. The ten most abundant clones make up about 49% of the sample.

This TCR came from a woman in her sixties or seventies with Graves' ophthalmopathy. Source material: blood. This sequence uses TRBV5-1 and TRBJ1-1; the D gene is unclear. The nucleotide sequence reads TGCGCCAGCAGCCTGGGATTCAACACTGAAGCTTTCTTT. This yields the protein CASSLGFNTEAFF.